This T cell receptor beta chain was documented in a study of PD-1 blockade in mismatch repair-deficient tumors. V was pared by 4 bases and J by 1 base, with 11 bases between. CDR1 SGHNT and CDR2 YYREEE come from the germline V gene (reference sequence). This CDR3 region has 14 residues. This clone was picked up one time. Clones were sequenced by immunoSEQ multiplex PCR, and TCRdb holds only the in-frame ones, with some missing. The sample holds roughly 50,000 clones, over 65% seen once. PCR or immunohistochemistry showed mismatch repair deficiency in every enrolled patient. The source of this sequence is an adult with mismatch repair-deficient cancer. The gene calls are TRBV5-4 and TRBJ1-1; D unclear. Source: peripheral blood, taken 4 weeks after starting pembrolizumab. The CDR3, as DNA: TGTGCCAGCAGCCGGACGGGGAGGAACACTGAAGCTTTCTTT. Protein sequence: CASSRTGRNTEAFF.